Many counts were recorded for the clone carrying this T cell receptor beta chain. Its antigen is still unknown. The CDR3 contains 14 residues. Trimming removed 3 bases from V and 0 bases from J, with 9 bases in between. Looked up from germline, CDR1 is SGHVS and CDR2 is FQNEAQ. TCRdb reprocessed the 5' RACE reads via MiXCR and lists one record per CDR3 protein. Counted here are about 810,000 distinct CDR3 sequences, 12% occurring once; the ten biggest clones make up around 1.5%. This sample was included in a study of identical twins. Findings and caveats of the study: Whereas memory repertoires showed no such difference, abundant cord blood beta clonotypes carried fewer insertions. Sharing of beta out-of-frame sequences by twins showed a weaker excess. Rather than following the same donors, the conclusions depended on cross-sectional statistical analysis.

These data also featured in a second study, about yellow fever vaccine responses in identical twins.

The sequenced material came from PBMCs. The sequence was obtained from a woman aged 18-29 years in good health. The gene calls are TRBV7-8 and TRBJ2-7, with a possible D match to TRBD2 (6 bases). The CDR3 is CASSFGSGSYEQYF. The CDR3 DNA follows: TGTGCCAGCAGCTTTGGTAGCGGCTCCTACGAGCAGTACTTC.